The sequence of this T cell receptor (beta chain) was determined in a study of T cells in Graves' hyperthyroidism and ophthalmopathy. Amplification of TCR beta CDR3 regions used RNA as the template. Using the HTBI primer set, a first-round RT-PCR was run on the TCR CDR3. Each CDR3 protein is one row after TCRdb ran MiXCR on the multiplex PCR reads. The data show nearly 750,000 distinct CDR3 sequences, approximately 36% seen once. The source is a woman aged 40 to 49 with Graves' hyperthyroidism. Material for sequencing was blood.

DNA for the CDR3: TGTGCCAGACGGTGGGCAGGTACTCAGGGGCAGTACTTC. It codes for CARRWAGTQGQYF. This chain uses TRBV2 with TRBJ2-7; D perhaps matches TRBD1 (5 bases). Germline CDR1 reads SNHLY; CDR2 reads FYNNEI. The CDR3 extends over 13 amino acids. The V gene lost 9 bases and the J gene lost 9 bases, with 21 bases spanning the gap.